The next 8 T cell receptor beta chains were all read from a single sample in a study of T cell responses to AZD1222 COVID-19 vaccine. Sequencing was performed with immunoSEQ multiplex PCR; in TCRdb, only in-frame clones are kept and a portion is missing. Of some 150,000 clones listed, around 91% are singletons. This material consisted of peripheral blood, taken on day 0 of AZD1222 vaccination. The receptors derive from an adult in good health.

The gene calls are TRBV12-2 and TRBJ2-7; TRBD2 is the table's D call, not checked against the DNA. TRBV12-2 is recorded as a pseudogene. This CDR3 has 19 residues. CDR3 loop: CASRLTTSGRVPMKNEQYF. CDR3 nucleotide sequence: TGTGCAAGTCGCTTAACGACTAGCGGGAGGGTCCCTATGAAAAACGAGCAGTACTTC.

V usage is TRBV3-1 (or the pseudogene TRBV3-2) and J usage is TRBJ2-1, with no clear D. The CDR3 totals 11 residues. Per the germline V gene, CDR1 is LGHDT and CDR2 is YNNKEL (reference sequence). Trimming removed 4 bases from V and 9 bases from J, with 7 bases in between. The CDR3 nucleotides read TGTGCCAGCAGCCTAGGGCCTGAGCAGTTCTTC. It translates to CASSLGPEQFF.

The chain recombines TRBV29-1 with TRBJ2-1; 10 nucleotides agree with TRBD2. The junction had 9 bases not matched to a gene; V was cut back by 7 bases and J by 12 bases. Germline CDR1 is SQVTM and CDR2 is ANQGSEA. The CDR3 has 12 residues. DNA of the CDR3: TGCAGCGCACAAGGGACTAGCGATCGGCAGTTCTTC. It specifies CSAQGTSDRQFF.

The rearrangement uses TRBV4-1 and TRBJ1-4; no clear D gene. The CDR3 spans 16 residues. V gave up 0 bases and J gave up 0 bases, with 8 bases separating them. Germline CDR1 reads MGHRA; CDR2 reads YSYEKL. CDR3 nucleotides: TGCGCCAGCAGCCAAGATGAGCTAACAACTAATGAAAAACTGTTTTTT. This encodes CASSQDELTTNEKLFF.

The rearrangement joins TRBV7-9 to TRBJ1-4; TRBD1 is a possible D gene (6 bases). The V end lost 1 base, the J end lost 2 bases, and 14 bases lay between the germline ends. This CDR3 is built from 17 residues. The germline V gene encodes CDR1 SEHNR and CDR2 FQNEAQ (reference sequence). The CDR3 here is CASSLVGGDETNEKLFF. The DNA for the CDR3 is TGTGCCAGCAGCTTAGTAGGGGGGGACGAGACTAATGAAAAACTGTTTTTT.

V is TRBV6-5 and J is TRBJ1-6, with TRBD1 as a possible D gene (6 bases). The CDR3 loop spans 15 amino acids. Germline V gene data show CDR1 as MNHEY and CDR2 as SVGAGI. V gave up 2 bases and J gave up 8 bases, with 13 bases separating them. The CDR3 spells CASSYLQGIHSPLHF. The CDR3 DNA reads TGTGCCAGCAGTTACCTTCAGGGGATCCATTCACCCCTCCACTTT.

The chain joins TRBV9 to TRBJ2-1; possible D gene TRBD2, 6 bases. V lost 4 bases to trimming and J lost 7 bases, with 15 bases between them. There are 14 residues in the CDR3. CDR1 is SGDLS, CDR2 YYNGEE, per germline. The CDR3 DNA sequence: TGTGCCAGCAGCCCCGGGACTTCTCCTAATGAGCAGTTCTTC. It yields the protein CASSPGTSPNEQFF.

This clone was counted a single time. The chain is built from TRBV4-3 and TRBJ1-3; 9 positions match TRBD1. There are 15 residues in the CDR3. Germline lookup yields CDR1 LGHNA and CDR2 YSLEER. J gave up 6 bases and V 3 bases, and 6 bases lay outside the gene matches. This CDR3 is CASSQGDRVENTIYF. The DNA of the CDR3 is TGCGCCAGCAGCCAGGGGGACAGGGTGGAAAACACCATATATTTT.